The 7 T cell receptor beta chains in this list originate from one sample, sequenced in a study of blood T cell repertoires in COVID-19. Clones were read by immunoSEQ multiplex PCR, and TCRdb kept only the in-frame ones, dropping some. The sample lists about 110,000 clones; less than 85% were seen once. The specimen was peripheral blood. The source is a woman older than 75 with acute or convalescent COVID-19.

V gene TRBV5-4 combines with J gene TRBJ2-3, with 13 bases lining up with TRBD2. V lost 4 bases and J lost 6; bases outside the gene matches: 5. CDR3 length: 15 residues. Germline values: CDR1 SGHNT, CDR2 YYREEE (reference sequence). CDR3 residues: CASSLWTSGSDTQYF. CDR3 DNA: TGTGCCAGCAGCCTTTGGACTAGCGGGAGCGATACGCAGTATTTT.

This clone has just a few counts. The chain carries TRBV5-1 and TRBJ2-3; TRBD1 matches at 7 bases. The V segment lost 0 bases and the J segment 0 bases; nucleotides outside the gene matches: 4. Per germline, CDR1 SGHRS and CDR2 YFSETQ. The CDR3 loop spans 16 amino acids. CDR3 loop: CASSLALGQSTDTQYF. In DNA, the CDR3 is TGCGCCAGCAGCTTGGCCTTGGGACAGAGCACAGATACGCAGTATTTT. Looking up the rest from reference TRBV5-1 and TRBJ2-3 gives the full variable domain: KAGVTQTPRYLIKTRGQQVTLSCSPISGHRSVSWYQQTPGQGLQFLFEYFSETQRNKGNFPGRFSGRQFSNSRSEMNVSTLELGDSALYLCASSLALGQSTDTQYFGPGTRLTVL.

The chain recombines TRBV27 with TRBJ1-1, with a weak D call TRBD1 (5 bases). Trimming took 5 bases from V and 1 from J, leaving 5 bases between them. The CDR3 is 12 residues long. The germline V gene encodes CDR1 MNHEY and CDR2 SMNVEV (reference sequence). CDR3 residues: CASSTGNTEAFF. As DNA, the CDR3 is TGTGCCAGCAGTACAGGGAACACTGAAGCTTTCTTT.

The chain combines TRBV3-1 (or the pseudogene TRBV3-2) with TRBJ2-3, with TRBD2 matching over 10 bases. The CDR3 spans 18 residues. The germline CDR1 and CDR2 sequences are LGHDT and YNNKEL (reference sequence). J lost 5 bases, V lost 1 base, and 12 bases had no gene match. Here the CDR3 reads CASSQVILGLANQDTQYF. The CDR3 region has the DNA TGTGCCAGCAGCCAAGTAATTTTGGGACTAGCGAATCAAGATACGCAGTATTTT.

The V call is TRBV30, the J call TRBJ1-1; D is possibly TRBD1 (6 bases). CDR3 length: 15 amino acids. V dropped 0 bases and J dropped 8 bases, with 19 bases sitting between them. In germline, CDR1 is GTSNPN, CDR2 SVGIG (reference sequence). DNA for the CDR3: TGTGCCTGGAGTGTCCTACAGGGCGGATTAGGAGAAGCTTTCTTT. Translating gives CAWSVLQGGLGEAFF.

The chain couples TRBV19 to TRBJ2-7, with a tentative D call TRBD1 (6 bases). V gave up 2 bases and J gave up 3 bases, with 11 bases separating them. Germline V gene lookup returns CDR1 LNHDA and CDR2 SQIVND (reference sequence). This CDR3 has 14 amino acids. The CDR3 sequence is CASSIQGTDYEQYF. The DNA for the CDR3 is TGTGCCAGTAGTATACAGGGGACCGACTACGAGCAGTACTTC.

The chain joins TRBV27 to TRBJ2-1; 7 nucleotides align to TRBD1. V shed 6 bases, J shed 9 bases, and the junction held 8 bases outside the gene matches. The CDR3 sequence is 13 residues long. The V gene's germline CDR1 is MNHEY and CDR2 SMNVEV (reference sequence). CDR3 coding DNA: TGTGCCAGCAGGCTAACAGGGGCGGGTGAGCAGTTCTTC. This codes for CASRLTGAGEQFF.